One sample yielded the 12 T cell receptor beta chains listed below, sequenced in a study of identical twins. TCRdb re-derived calls from the 5' RACE reads in MiXCR, one entry per CDR3 protein. Counted here are fewer than 550,000 distinct CDR3 sequences, around 15% occurring once; the ten biggest clones make up about 0.47%. These same data were also listed under a study on yellow fever vaccine responses in identical twins.

Sequenced: CD4+ T cells sorted from blood. These receptors originate from a woman under 30 in good health.

This clonotype was seen a few times. The V and J genes are TRBV7-9 and TRBJ2-5, with D tentatively TRBD1 (5 bases). Trimming shortened V by 2 bases and J by 5 bases, and 12 bases separated the two germline ends. This CDR3 has 14 residues. Germline CDR1 SEHNR, CDR2 FQNEAQ (reference sequence). In nucleotides, the CDR3 is TGTGCCAGCAGCTTAATTCAAGGGGCGGAGACCCAGTACTTC. Its protein product is CASSLIQGAETQYF.

The rearrangement links TRBV3-1 to TRBJ2-7; D is uncertain. The V gene lost 11 bases and the J gene lost 6 bases, with 8 bases spanning the gap. The CDR3 runs 9 residues. CDR1 is LGHDT, CDR2 YNNKEL, per germline (reference sequence). CDR3 amino acids: CAAMCEQYF. DNA of the CDR3: TGTGCCGCCATGTGCGAGCAGTACTTC.

The sample holds a few counts of this clonotype. The rearrangement joins TRBV14 to TRBJ2-1; 10 nucleotides line up with TRBD2. The trim removed 2 bases at V and 4 bases at J, leaving 5 bases unmatched. The CDR3 is 16 amino acids. The germline gives CDR1 SGHDN, CDR2 FVKESK. The CDR3 bases are TGTGCCAGCAGCCAATCCCTACTAGCGGGATACAATGAGCAGTTCTTC. Translating gives CASSQSLLAGYNEQFF.

This clonotype occurred a few times. CDR3 in DNA: TGTGCCAGTAGTATCCTAGCGGGGGGCGGGAATGAGCAGTTCTTC. Protein: CASSILAGGGNEQFF. The chain combines TRBV19 with TRBJ2-1, with TRBD2 matching over 11 bases. J was trimmed by 7 bases and V by 3 bases; bases with no gene match: 5. This CDR3 region has 15 residues. CDR1 and CDR2 from the germline V gene are LNHDA and SQIVND (reference sequence).

The chain uses TRBV10-3 and TRBJ2-1, with 11 nucleotides matching TRBD2. Germline-derived CDR1 and CDR2 are ENHRY and SYGVKD. There are 13 residues in the CDR3. V was clipped by 3 bases and J by 15 bases; unmatched bases: 7. CDR3 nucleotide sequence: TGTGCCATCAGTGACTTTACTAGCGGGGGAACGTTCTTC. Protein product: CAISDFTSGGTFF.

This clonotype came up a few times. The chain links TRBV20-1 to TRBJ1-6; 7 bases are shared with TRBD1. Germline lookup yields CDR1 DFQATT and CDR2 SNEGSKA (reference sequence). J was trimmed by 5 bases and V by 0 bases; bases with no gene match: 1. This CDR3 has 14 amino acids. The CDR3 spells CSAREGTDNSPLHF. The CDR3 region has the DNA TGCAGTGCTAGAGAAGGGACAGATAATTCACCCCTCCACTTT.

This sequence joins TRBV10-3 and TRBJ1-4; possibly TRBD1 for D (5 bases). The CDR3 is made up of 14 amino acids. V was trimmed by 6 bases and J by 5 bases, leaving 13 bases between them. Looked up from germline, CDR1 is ENHRY and CDR2 is SYGVKD. The CDR3 spells CAISLGAGNEKLFF. DNA of the CDR3: TGTGCCATCAGCCTAGGGGCGGGAAATGAAAAACTGTTTTTT.

This chain uses TRBV15 with TRBJ2-3, with D unclear. Trimming removed 1 base from V and 0 bases from J, with 11 bases in between. This CDR3 contains 16 residues. CDR1 LNHNV and CDR2 YYDKDF come from the germline V gene (reference sequence). CDR3 sequence: CATSRAKGLSTDTQYF. The CDR3 region has the DNA TGTGCCACCAGCAGAGCTAAGGGTTTGAGCACAGATACGCAGTATTTT.

There are a few counts of this clonotype. The chain combines TRBV7-2 with TRBJ2-7; 8 bases match TRBD2. This CDR3 comprises 14 residues. The V segment lost 6 bases and the J segment 2 bases; nucleotides outside the gene matches: 6. CDR1 is SGHTA, CDR2 FQGNSA, per germline. The CDR3 here is CASSFTSGTYEQYF. The CDR3, as DNA: TGTGCCAGCAGTTTCACTAGCGGAACCTACGAGCAGTACTTC. Filled out from reference TRBV7-2 and TRBJ2-7, the complete variable domain reads GAGVSQSPSNKVTEKGKDVELRCDPISGHTALYWYRQSLGQGLEFLIYFQGNSAPDKSGLPSDRFSAERTGGSVSTLTIQRTQQEDSAVYLCASSFTSGTYEQYFGPGTRLTVT.

This chain uses TRBV12-3 or TRBV12-4 with TRBJ2-2, with 10 nucleotides matching TRBD2. J was trimmed by 8 bases and V by 11 bases; bases with no gene match: 17. The CDR3 runs 16 residues. CDR3 in DNA: TGTGCCGGCGGTGATAGCGGGAGGTTCGGTGGGGGGGAGCTGTTTTTT. Translated: CAGGDSGRFGGGELFF.

This clonotype was counted only a few times. The V and J genes are TRBV7-2 and TRBJ1-2; D unclear. V lost 3 bases and J lost 2, with 7 bases in between. Germline values: CDR1 SGHTA, CDR2 FQGNSA. The CDR3 contains 13 residues. As DNA, the CDR3 is TGTGCCAGCAGCTTTCGGATAAACTATGGCTACACCTTC. Residues: CASSFRINYGYTF.

This clonotype was detected only a few times. This rearrangement joins TRBV20-1 to TRBJ1-1; D remains unclear. This CDR3 is built from 13 residues. Germline V gene sequence: CDR1 DFQATT, CDR2 SNEGSKA (reference sequence). Trimming cost V 3 bases and J 1 base, with 9 bases left between them. CDR3 DNA: TGCAGTGCTAGCGAAACACCGAACACTGAAGCTTTCTTT. Its protein is CSASETPNTEAFF.